Below, one T cell receptor beta chain is given with its context. This sample was taken from a study of T cell changes during pregnancy in multiple sclerosis. The CDR3 covers 12 residues. Looked up from germline, CDR1 is SNHLY and CDR2 is FYNNEI. V shed 7 bases, J shed 7 bases, and the junction held 6 bases outside the gene matches. TCRdb's table, derived via immunoSEQ multiplex PCR, lists solely in-frame clones and lacks some. Of more than 60,000 clones listed, roughly 91% are singletons. Here the sequenced sample was peripheral blood, taken before pregnancy. The chain links TRBV2 to TRBJ1-1; 7 positions match TRBD1. This sequence originates from a female donor with multiple sclerosis, enrolled in a pregnancy study. The CDR3 region is CASMLRDSEAFF. Here the CDR3 DNA reads TGTGCCAGCATGCTCCGGGACAGTGAAGCTTTCTTT.